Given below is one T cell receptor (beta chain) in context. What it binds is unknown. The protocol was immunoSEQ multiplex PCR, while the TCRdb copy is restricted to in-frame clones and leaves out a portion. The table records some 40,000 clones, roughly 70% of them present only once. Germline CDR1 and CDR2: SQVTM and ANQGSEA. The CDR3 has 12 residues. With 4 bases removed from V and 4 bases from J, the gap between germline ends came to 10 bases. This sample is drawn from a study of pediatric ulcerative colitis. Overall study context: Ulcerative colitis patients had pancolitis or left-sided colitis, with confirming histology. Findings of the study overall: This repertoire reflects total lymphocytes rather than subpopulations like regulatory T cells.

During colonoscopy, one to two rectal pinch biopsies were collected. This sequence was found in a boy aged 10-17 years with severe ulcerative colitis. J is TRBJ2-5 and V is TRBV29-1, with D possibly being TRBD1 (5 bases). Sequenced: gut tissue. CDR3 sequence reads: CSVARVGETQYF. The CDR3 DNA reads TGCAGCGTTGCCAGGGTTGGAGAGACCCAGTACTTC. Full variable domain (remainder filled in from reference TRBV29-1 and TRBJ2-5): SAVISQKPSRDICQRGTSLTIQCQVDSQVTMMFWYRQQPGQSLTLIATANQGSEATYESGFVIDKFPISRPNLTFSTLTVSNMSPEDSSIYLCSVARVGETQYFGPGTRLLVL.